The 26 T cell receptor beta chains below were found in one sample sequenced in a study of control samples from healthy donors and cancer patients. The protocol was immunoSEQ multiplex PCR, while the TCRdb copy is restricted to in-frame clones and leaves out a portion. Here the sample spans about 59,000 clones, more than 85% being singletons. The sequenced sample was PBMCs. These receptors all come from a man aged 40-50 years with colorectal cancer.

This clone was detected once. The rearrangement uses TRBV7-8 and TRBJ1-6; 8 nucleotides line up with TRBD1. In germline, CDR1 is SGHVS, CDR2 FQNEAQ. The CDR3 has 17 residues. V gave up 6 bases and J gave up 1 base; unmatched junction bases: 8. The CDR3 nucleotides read TGTGCCAGCAGGAACGACAGGGGTTTTTCCTATAATTCACCCCTCCACTTT. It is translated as CASRNDRGFSYNSPLHF.

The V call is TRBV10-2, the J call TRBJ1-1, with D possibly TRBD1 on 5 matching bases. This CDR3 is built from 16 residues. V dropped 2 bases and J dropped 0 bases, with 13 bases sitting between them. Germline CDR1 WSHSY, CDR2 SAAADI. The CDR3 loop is CASSERVGTVNTEAFF. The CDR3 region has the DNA TGCGCCAGCAGTGAGAGGGTCGGGACCGTGAACACTGAAGCTTTCTTT.

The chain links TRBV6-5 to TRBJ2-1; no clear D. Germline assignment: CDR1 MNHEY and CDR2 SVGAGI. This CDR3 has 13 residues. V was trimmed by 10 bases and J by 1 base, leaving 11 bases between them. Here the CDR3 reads CATQPTSYNEQFF. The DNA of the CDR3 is TGTGCCACCCAACCTACTTCCTACAATGAGCAGTTCTTC.

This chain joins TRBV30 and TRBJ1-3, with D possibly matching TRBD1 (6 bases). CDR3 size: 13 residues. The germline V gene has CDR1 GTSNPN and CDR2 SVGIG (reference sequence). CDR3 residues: CASSQGSGNTIYF. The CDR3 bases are TGTGCTTCAAGTCAGGGGTCTGGAAACACCATATATTTT.

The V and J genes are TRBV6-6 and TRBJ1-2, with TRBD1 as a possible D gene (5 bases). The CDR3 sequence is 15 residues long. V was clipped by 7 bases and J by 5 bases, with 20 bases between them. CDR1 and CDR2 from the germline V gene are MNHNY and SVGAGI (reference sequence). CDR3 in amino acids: CASNTPGQAAYGYTF. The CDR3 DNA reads TGTGCCAGCAATACCCCAGGACAAGCGGCGTATGGCTACACCTTC.

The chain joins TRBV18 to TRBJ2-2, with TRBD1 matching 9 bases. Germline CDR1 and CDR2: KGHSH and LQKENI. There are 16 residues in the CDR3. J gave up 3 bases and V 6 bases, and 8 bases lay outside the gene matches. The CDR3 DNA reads TGTGCCAGCTCGCCTAGGACAGGGGTGGACACCGGGGAGCTGTTTTTT. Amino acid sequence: CASSPRTGVDTGELFF.

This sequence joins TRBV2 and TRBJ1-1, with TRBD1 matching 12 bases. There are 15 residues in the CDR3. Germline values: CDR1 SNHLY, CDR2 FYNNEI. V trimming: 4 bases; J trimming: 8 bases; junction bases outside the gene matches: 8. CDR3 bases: TGTGCCAGCAGTGTTTTGGGACAGGGGGCGTCGGAAGCTTTCTTT. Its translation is CASSVLGQGASEAFF.

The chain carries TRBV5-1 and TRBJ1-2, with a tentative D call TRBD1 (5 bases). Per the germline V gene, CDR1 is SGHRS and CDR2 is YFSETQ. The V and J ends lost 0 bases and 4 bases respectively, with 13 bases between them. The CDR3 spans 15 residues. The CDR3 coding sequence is TGCGCCAGCAGCTTGGTGGGGGGGAGTAGCTATGGCTACACCTTC. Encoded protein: CASSLVGGSSYGYTF.

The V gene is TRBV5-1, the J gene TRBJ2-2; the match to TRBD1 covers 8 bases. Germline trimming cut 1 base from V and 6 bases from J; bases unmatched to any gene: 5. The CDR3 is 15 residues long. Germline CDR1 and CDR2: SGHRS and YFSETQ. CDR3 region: CASSLRSGGPGELFF. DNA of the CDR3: TGCGCCAGCAGCTTGCGTTCAGGGGGCCCCGGGGAGCTGTTTTTT.

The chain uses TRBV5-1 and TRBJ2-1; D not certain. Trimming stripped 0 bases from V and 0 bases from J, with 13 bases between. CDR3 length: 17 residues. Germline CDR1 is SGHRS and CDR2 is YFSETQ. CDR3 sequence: CASSLGAASVSYNEQFF. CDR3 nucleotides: TGCGCCAGCAGCTTGGGGGCAGCAAGTGTCTCCTACAATGAGCAGTTCTTC.

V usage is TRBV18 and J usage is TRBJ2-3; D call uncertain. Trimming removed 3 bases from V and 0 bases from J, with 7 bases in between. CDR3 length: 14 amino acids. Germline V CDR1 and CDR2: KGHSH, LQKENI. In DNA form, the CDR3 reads TGTGCCAGCTCACCCTACGGGAGCACAGATACGCAGTATTTT. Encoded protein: CASSPYGSTDTQYF. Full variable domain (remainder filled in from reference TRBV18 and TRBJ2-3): NAGVMQNPRHLVRRRGQEARLRCSPMKGHSHVYWYRQLPEEGLKFMVYLQKENIIDESGMPKERFSAEFPKEGPSILRIQQVVRGDSAAYFCASSPYGSTDTQYFGPGTRLTVL.

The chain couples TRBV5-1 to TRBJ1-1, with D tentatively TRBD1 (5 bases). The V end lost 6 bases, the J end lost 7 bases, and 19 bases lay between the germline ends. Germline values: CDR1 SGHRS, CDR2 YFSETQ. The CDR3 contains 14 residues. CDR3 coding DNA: TGCGCCAGCACCATTCTCGGGGCCGAGGGTGAAGCTTTCTTT. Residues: CASTILGAEGEAFF.

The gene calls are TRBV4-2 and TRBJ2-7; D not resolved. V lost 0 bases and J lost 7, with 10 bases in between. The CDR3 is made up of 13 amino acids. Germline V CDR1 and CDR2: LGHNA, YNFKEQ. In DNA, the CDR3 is TGTGCCAGCAGCCAAGAGGTAACTTTGGAGCAGTACTTC. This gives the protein CASSQEVTLEQYF.

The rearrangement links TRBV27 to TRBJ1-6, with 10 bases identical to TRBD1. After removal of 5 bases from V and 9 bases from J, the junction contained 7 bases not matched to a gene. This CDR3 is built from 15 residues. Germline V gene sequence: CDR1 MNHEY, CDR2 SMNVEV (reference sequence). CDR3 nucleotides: TGTGCCAGCAGTCCCACGACAGGGGGCTTTTCACCCCTCCACTTT. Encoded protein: CASSPTTGGFSPLHF.

DNA of the CDR3: TGTGCCAGCAGCCGAGGACAGGGGGCAAATTTCTTT. Translating gives CASSRGQGANFF. The V gene is TRBV12-3 or TRBV12-4, the J gene TRBJ1-1, with TRBD1 matching 11 bases. CDR3 length: 12 amino acids. V shed 6 bases and J 13 bases; nucleotides not matched to a gene: 7.

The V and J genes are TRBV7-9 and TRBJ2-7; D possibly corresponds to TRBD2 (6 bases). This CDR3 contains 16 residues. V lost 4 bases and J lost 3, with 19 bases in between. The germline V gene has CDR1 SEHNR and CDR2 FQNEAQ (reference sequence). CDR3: CASSSPGGASIYEQYF. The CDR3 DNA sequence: TGTGCCAGCAGCTCCCCCGGCGGGGCCTCCATCTACGAGCAGTACTTC.

This chain's CDR3 is CASSFRGSGANVLTF. CDR3 nucleotides: TGTGCCAGCAGCTTTCGAGGATCTGGGGCCAACGTCCTGACTTTC. The chain recombines TRBV5-6 with TRBJ2-6; D call uncertain. The V gene's germline CDR1 is SGHDT and CDR2 YYEEEE. Trimming removed 2 bases from V and 1 base from J, with 7 bases in between. CDR3 length equals 15 residues.

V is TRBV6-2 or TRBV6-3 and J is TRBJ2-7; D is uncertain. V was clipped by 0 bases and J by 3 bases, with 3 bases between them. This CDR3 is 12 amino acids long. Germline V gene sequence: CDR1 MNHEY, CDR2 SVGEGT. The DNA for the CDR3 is TGTGCCAGCAGTTACTCGATCTACGAGCAGTACTTC. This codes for CASSYSIYEQYF.

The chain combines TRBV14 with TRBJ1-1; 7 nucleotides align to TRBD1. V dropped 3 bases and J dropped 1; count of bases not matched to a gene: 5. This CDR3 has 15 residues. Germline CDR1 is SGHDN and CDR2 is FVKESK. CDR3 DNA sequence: TGTGCCAGCAGCCACACGACAGGGTGGAACACTGAAGCTTTCTTT. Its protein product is CASSHTTGWNTEAFF. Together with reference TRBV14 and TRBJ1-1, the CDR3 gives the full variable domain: EAGVTQFPSHSVIEKGQTVTLRCDPISGHDNLYWYRRVMGKEIKFLLHFVKESKQDESGMPNNRFLAERTGGTYSTLKVQPAELEDSGVYFCASSHTTGWNTEAFFGQGTRLTVV.

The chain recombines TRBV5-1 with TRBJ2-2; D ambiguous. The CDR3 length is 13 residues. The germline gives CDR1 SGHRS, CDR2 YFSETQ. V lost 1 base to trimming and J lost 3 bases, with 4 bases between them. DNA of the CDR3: TGCGCCAGCAGCTTGCAAGACACCGGGGAGCTGTTTTTT. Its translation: CASSLQDTGELFF.

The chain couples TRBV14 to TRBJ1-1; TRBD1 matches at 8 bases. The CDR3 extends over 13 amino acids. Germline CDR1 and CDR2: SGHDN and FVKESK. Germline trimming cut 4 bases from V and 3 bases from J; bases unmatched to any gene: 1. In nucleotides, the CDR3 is TGTGCCAGCAGCCGACAGGGGTACACTGAAGCTTTCTTT. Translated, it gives CASSRQGYTEAFF.

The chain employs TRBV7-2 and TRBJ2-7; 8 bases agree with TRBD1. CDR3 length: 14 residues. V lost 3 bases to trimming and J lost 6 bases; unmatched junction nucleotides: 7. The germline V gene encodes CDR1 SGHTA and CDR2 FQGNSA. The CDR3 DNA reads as TGTGCCAGCAGCTTGTCCCGGGACAGGTCCGAGCAGTACTTC. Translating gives CASSLSRDRSEQYF.

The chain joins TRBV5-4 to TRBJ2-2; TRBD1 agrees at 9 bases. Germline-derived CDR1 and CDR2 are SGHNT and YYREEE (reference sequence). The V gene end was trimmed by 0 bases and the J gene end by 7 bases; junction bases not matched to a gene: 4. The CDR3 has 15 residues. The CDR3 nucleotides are TGTGCCAGCAGCTTGGGGGACAGGGCGGGCGGGGAGCTGTTTTTT. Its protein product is CASSLGDRAGGELFF. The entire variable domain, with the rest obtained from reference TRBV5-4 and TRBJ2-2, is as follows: ETGVTQSPTHLIKTRGQQVTLRCSSQSGHNTVSWYQQALGQGPQFIFQYYREEENGRGNFPPRFSGLQFPNYSSELNVNALELDDSALYLCASSLGDRAGGELFFGEGSRLTVL.

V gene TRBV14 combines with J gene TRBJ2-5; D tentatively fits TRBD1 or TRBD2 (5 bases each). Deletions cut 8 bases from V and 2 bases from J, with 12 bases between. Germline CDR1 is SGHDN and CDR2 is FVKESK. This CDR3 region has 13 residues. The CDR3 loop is CASGRQPQETQYF. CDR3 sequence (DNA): TGTGCCAGCGGGAGACAGCCTCAAGAGACCCAGTACTTC.

CDR3 nucleotide sequence: TGTGCCAGCAGGCGGGGGACAAAGCCGGATGGCTACACCTTC. The encoded protein is CASRRGTKPDGYTF. The gene calls are TRBV9 and TRBJ1-2; TRBD1 is a possible D gene (6 bases). The CDR3 contains 14 residues. V was trimmed by 5 bases and J by 6 bases, leaving 17 bases between them. Germline V gene sequence: CDR1 SGDLS, CDR2 YYNGEE.

The CDR3 loop is CASSDQGALRTEAFF. The CDR3 nucleotides are TGTGCCAGCAGTGATCAGGGGGCGCTTAGGACTGAAGCTTTCTTT. The genes are TRBV2 and TRBJ1-1, with TRBD1 identical over 8 bases. This CDR3 is 15 amino acids long. Trimming removed 3 bases from V and 5 bases from J; junction bases left unmatched: 8. Germline lookup yields CDR1 SNHLY and CDR2 FYNNEI.